These T cell receptor beta chains were read from a single sample in a study of response to subunit inactivated influenza vaccine. MiXCR, run by TCRdb on the RT-PCR reads, gives a single entry per CDR3 protein. The data hold 600,000 to 700,000 distinct CDR3 sequences, with 12% to 15% observed a single time. The sequences come from PBMCs from blood, collected 14 to 15 days before vaccination. The source of these receptors is a man aged 45-65 years who received an inactivated influenza vaccine. CDR3s include the opening cysteine and the closing phenylalanine or tryptophan. The D gene is left open where the match is weak. Expanded clones are given a class, and other clones once, few, many or no size at all.

clone_size j_call d_call v_call cdr3_length cdr3_aa cdr3_nt
few TRBJ2-5 TRBD2 TRBV6-4 18 CASSDPERSAGGRATQYF TGTGCCAGCAGTGACCCCGAGAGGTCCGCGGGAGGGCGTGCGACCCAGTACTTC
- TRBJ2-1 - TRBV4-3 13 CASSRELNNEQFF TGCGCCAGCAGCCGCGAACTGAACAATGAGCAGTTCTTC
- TRBJ2-1 - TRBV29-1 13 CSVGPTSHNEQFF TGCAGCGTTGGACCAACTAGCCACAATGAGCAGTTCTTC
- TRBJ2-1 TRBD1 TRBV6-2/TRBV6-3 13 CASSYSTGGEQFF TGTGCCAGCAGTTACTCGACAGGGGGCGAGCAGTTCTTC
- TRBJ2-2 TRBD1 TRBV20-1 18 CSARDFRGRNPNTGELFF TGCAGTGCTAGAGATTTCAGGGGGCGTAATCCAAACACCGGGGAGCTGTTTTTT
few TRBJ2-7 TRBD2 TRBV3-1 17 CASSLLTASGVSYEQYF TGTGCCAGCAGCCTCCTTACGGCTAGCGGGGTCTCCTACGAGCAGTACTTC
many TRBJ2-5 TRBD2 TRBV27 16 CASRGAAGPTQETQYF TGTGCCAGCAGAGGGGCAGCGGGACCTACCCAAGAGACCCAGTACTTC
- TRBJ1-2 TRBD1 TRBV11-2 15 CASSSPTGLDYGYTF TGTGCCAGCAGCTCCCCGACAGGGTTGGACTATGGCTACACCTTC
few TRBJ1-5 - TRBV28 13 CASRQGVQSAQHF TGTGCCAGCAGACAGGGTGTCCAATCAGCCCAGCATTTT
few TRBJ2-3 - TRBV6-1 14 CASSTFGGPDTQYF TGTGCCAGCAGTACCTTCGGTGGCCCAGATACGCAGTATTTT
few TRBJ2-5 - TRBV5-1 13 CASSLEGVGTQYF TGCGCCAGCAGCTTGGAGGGAGTAGGGACCCAGTACTTC
- TRBJ2-2 TRBD2 TRBV20-1 14 CSAASGRNTGELFF TGCAGTGCAGCTAGCGGGCGAAACACCGGGGAGCTGTTTTTT
few TRBJ1-1 TRBD1 TRBV12-3/TRBV12-4 14 CASQGAWGGTEAFF TGTGCCAGCCAGGGGGCCTGGGGGGGCACTGAAGCTTTCTTT
- TRBJ2-7 - TRBV27 15 CASSLSPAIAYEQYF TGTGCCAGCAGTTTATCCCCTGCCATCGCCTACGAGCAGTACTTC
- TRBJ2-1 TRBD1 TRBV5-1 17 CASSGRDRGPTYNEQFF TGCGCCAGCAGCGGCCGGGACAGGGGCCCGACCTACAATGAGCAGTTCTTC
- TRBJ1-4 - TRBV7-8 16 CASSLVSVRGNEKLFF TGTGCCAGCAGCTTAGTTTCCGTGAGGGGAAATGAAAAACTGTTTTTT
- TRBJ2-1 - TRBV6-5 15 CASSYSGVCYNEQFF TGTGCCAGCAGTTACTCGGGAGTGTGTTACAATGAGCAGTTCTTC
- TRBJ2-7 TRBD2 TRBV20-1 13 CSAITSGSGEQYF TGCAGTGCTATTACTAGCGGGAGCGGCGAGCAGTACTTC
few TRBJ2-5 - TRBV7-2 14 CASSLVGWRETQYF TGTGCCAGCAGCTTAGTGGGCTGGCGGGAGACCCAGTACTTC
- TRBJ1-2 - TRBV9 13 CASSVDDAYGYTF TGTGCCAGCAGCGTAGACGACGCCTATGGCTACACCTTC
- TRBJ2-1 TRBD2 TRBV6-2/TRBV6-3 21 CASTERWPGSGGSPTYNEQFF TGTGCCAGCACCGAAAGGTGGCCGGGGAGCGGGGGGTCACCAACCTACAATGAGCAGTTCTTC
many TRBJ2-2 - TRBV29-1 15 CSVTGTVRNTGELFF TGCAGCGTCACCGGGACGGTCCGGAACACCGGGGAGCTGTTTTTT
- TRBJ2-1 TRBD2 TRBV2 14 CASRGLAAANEQFF TGTGCCAGCCGGGGACTAGCGGCGGCCAATGAGCAGTTCTTC
few TRBJ2-1 TRBD1 TRBV20-1 14 CSAEGQGALYEQFF TGCAGTGCAGAAGGACAGGGGGCGCTTTATGAGCAGTTCTTC
- TRBJ2-5 - TRBV21-1 15 CASSNVETPSETQYF TGTGCCAGCAGCAATGTCGAGACCCCGTCAGAGACCCAGTACTTC
few TRBJ2-7 - TRBV5-1 14 CASSLGGNLNEQYF TGCGCCAGCAGCTTGGGCGGGAATCTCAACGAGCAGTACTTC
few TRBJ2-2 - TRBV20-1 13 CSARGRNTGELFF TGCAGTGCTAGGGGGAGAAACACCGGGGAGCTGTTTTTT
few TRBJ1-5 - TRBV18 16 CASSPNQGSGNQPQHF TGTGCCAGCTCACCAAACCAGGGATCGGGCAATCAGCCCCAGCATTTT
- TRBJ1-4 TRBD1 TRBV12-3/TRBV12-4 16 CASSPYPQGAGEKLFF TGTGCCAGCAGTCCATACCCACAGGGGGCCGGTGAAAAACTGTTTTTT
few TRBJ2-6 - TRBV4-2 18 CASSQGTAITSGANVLTF TGTGCCAGCAGCCAAGGGACAGCCATAACCTCTGGGGCCAACGTCCTGACTTTC
- TRBJ2-5 TRBD1 TRBV5-1 14 CASSPGQGFETQYF TGCGCCAGCAGCCCGGGACAGGGGTTTGAGACCCAGTACTTC
few TRBJ1-1 TRBD1 TRBV28 15 CASSLMAGGNTEAFF TGTGCCAGCAGTTTAATGGCAGGGGGGAACACTGAAGCTTTCTTT
few TRBJ2-1 - TRBV6-2/TRBV6-3 15 CASSYSGTVYNEQFF TGTGCCAGCAGTTACTCTGGGACGGTTTACAATGAGCAGTTCTTC
few TRBJ2-2 TRBD2 TRBV6-2/TRBV6-3 15 CASRLAGETTGELFF TGTGCCAGCAGACTAGCGGGAGAAACAACCGGGGAGCTGTTTTTT
- TRBJ2-2 TRBD1 TRBV3-1 17 CARCPDRGKPLAGELFF TGTGCCCGCTGCCCAGACAGGGGGAAACCACTGGCCGGGGAGCTGTTTTTT
- TRBJ2-6 - TRBV18 14 CASFSLLGANVLTF TGTGCCAGCTTTAGCCTTCTGGGGGCCAACGTCCTGACTTTC
- TRBJ2-4 - TRBV9 14 CASSVGGEINIQYF TGTGCCAGCAGCGTAGGGGGAGAAATAAACATTCAGTACTTC
few TRBJ2-1 TRBD1 TRBV27 14 CASGPGTGLNEQFF TGTGCCAGCGGTCCCGGGACAGGGCTCAATGAGCAGTTCTTC
- TRBJ1-5 TRBD1 TRBV7-6 14 CASSSGTGRQPQHF TGTGCCAGCAGCTCCGGGACAGGGCGCCAGCCCCAGCATTTT
few TRBJ2-2 - TRBV7-8 20 CASSSPIFAGQISWTGELFF TGTGCCAGCAGCTCCCCGATTTTTGCGGGACAGATCAGTTGGACCGGGGAGCTGTTTTTT